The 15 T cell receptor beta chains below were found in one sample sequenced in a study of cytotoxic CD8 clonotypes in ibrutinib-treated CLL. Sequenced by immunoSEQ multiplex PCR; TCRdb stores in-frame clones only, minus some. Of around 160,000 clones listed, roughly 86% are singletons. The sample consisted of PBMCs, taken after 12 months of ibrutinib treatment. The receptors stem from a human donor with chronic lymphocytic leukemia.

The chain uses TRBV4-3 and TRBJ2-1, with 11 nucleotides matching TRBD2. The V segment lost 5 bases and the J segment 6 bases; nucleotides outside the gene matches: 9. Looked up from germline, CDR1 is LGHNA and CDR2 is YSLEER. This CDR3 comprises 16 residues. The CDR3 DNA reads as TGCGCCAGCAGCGACGATTTAGCGGGGGGGTTCAATGAGCAGTTCTTC. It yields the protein CASSDDLAGGFNEQFF.

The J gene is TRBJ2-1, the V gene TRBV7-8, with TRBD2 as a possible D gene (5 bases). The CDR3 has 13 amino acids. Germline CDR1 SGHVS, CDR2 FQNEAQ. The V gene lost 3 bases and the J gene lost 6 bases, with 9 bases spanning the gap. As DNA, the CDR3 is TGTGCCAGCAGCTTCCTAGAGGGCAATGAGCAGTTCTTC. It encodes CASSFLEGNEQFF.

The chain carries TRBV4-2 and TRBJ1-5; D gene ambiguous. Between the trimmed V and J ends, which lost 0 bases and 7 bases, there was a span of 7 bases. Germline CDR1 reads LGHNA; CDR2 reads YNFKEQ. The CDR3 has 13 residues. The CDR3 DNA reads TGTGCCAGCAGCCAAGATCAAGAACAGCCCCAGCATTTT. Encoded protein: CASSQDQEQPQHF.

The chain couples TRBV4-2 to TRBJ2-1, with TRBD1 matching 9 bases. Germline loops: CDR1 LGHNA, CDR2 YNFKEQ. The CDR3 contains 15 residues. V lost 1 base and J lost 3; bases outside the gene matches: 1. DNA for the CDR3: TGTGCCAGCAGCCAAGGGGGACAGGGCTACAATGAGCAGTTCTTC. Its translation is CASSQGGQGYNEQFF.

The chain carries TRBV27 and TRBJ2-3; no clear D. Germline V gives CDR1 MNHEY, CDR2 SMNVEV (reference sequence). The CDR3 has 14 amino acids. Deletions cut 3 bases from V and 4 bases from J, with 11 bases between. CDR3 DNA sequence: TGTGCCAGCAGTTTCGGAAGCGTGGCAGATACGCAGTATTTT. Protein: CASSFGSVADTQYF.

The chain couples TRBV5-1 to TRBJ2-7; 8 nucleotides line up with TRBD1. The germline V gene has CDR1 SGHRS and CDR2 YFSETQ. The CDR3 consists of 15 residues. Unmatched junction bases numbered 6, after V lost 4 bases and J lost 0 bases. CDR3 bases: TGCGCCAGCAGCATACGGACAGGGACCTCCTACGAGCAGTACTTC. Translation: CASSIRTGTSYEQYF.

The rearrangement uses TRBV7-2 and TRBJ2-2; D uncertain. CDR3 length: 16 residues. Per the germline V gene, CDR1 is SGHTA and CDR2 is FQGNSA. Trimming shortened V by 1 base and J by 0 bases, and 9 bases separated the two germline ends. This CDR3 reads CASSLGRQANTGELFF. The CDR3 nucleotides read TGTGCCAGCAGCTTAGGTCGCCAGGCGAACACCGGGGAGCTGTTTTTT.

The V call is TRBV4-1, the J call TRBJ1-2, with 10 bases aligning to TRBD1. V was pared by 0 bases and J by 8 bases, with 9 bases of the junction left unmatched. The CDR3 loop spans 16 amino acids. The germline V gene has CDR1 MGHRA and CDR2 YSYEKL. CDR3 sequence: CASSQELTGGVGGYTF. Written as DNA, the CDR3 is TGCGCCAGCAGCCAAGAATTGACAGGGGGCGTAGGAGGCTACACCTTC.

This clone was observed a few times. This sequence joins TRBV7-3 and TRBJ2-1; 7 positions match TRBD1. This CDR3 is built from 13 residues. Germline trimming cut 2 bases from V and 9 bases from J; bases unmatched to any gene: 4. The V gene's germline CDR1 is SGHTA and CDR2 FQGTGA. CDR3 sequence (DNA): TGTGCCAGCAGCTTACTGGCAGGGGGTGAGCAGTTCTTC. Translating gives CASSLLAGGEQFF.

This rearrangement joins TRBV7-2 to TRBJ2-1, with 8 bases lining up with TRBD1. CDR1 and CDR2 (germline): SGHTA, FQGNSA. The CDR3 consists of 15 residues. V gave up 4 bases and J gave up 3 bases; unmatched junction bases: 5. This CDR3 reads CASSSDRGGYNEQFF. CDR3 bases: TGTGCCAGCAGCTCCGACAGGGGAGGCTACAATGAGCAGTTCTTC. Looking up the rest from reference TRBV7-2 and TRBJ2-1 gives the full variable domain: GAGVSQSPSNKVTEKGKDVELRCDPISGHTALYWYRQSLGQGLEFLIYFQGNSAPDKSGLPSDRFSAERTGGSVSTLTIQRTQQEDSAVYLCASSSDRGGYNEQFFGPGTRLTVL.

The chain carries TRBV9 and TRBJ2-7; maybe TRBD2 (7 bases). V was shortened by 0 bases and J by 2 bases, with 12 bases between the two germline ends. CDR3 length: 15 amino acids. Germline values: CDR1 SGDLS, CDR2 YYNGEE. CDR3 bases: TGTGCCAGCAGCGTAGCTGGGAGGGACACCTACGAGCAGTACTTC. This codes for CASSVAGRDTYEQYF. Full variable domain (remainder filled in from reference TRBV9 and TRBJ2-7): DSGVTQTPKHLITATGQRVTLRCSPRSGDLSVYWYQQSLDQGLQFLIQYYNGEERAKGNILERFSAQQFPDLHSELNLSSLELGDSALYFCASSVAGRDTYEQYFGPGTRLTVT.

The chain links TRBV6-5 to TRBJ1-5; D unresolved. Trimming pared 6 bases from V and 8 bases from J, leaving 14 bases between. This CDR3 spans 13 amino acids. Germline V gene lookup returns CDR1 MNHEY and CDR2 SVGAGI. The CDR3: CASSDNSWEPQHF. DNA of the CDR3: TGTGCCAGCAGCGACAATTCGTGGGAGCCCCAGCATTTT.

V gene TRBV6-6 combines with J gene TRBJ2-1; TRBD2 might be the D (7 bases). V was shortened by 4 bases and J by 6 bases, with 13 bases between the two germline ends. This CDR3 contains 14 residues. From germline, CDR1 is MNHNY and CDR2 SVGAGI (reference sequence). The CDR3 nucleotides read TGTGCCAGCAGTTTCCGGGGGGCCCCCAATGAGCAGTTCTTC. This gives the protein CASSFRGAPNEQFF.

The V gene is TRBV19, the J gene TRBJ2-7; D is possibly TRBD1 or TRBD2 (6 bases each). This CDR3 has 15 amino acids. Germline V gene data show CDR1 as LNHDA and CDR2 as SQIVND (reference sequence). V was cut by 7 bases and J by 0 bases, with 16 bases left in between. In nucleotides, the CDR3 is TGTGCCAGTACCCCAAGGGGGGCGGTCTCCTACGAGCAGTACTTC. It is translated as CASTPRGAVSYEQYF.

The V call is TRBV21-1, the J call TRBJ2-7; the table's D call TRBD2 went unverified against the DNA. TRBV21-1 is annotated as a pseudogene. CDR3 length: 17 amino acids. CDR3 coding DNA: TGTGCCAGCAGCCGCCCTAGCGGGGGTTTTAGCTCCTACGAGCAGTACTTC. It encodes CASSRPSGGFSSYEQYF.